One and the same sample provided the 6 T cell receptor beta chains below, sequenced in a study of human T cells and chemical hapten exposure. TCRdb redid the calling of the RACE reads with MiXCR, one entry per CDR3 protein. The sample has 80,000 or so distinct CDR3 sequences, about 10% seen once. Specified time point: patch test 1, 2 weeks after DPC sensitization. Treatment here: therapeutic diphenylcyclopropenone sensitization with weekly scalp DPC. The sequencing here drew on whole blood, taken in connection with sensitization to the hapten diphenylcyclopropenone (DPC). These receptors were collected from a woman in her forties or fifties with alopecia areata. Some clones in this sample may be carry-over from other donors' samples.

The rearrangement links TRBV28 to TRBJ1-5; TRBD1 might be the D (6 bases). V lost 2 bases to trimming and J lost 1 base, with 9 bases between them. Looked up from germline, CDR1 is MDHEN and CDR2 is SYDVKM. This CDR3 spans 15 amino acids. The CDR3, as DNA: TGTGCCAGCAGTTTAGGGGGCTCAAGCAATCAGCCCCAGCATTTT. Its protein product is CASSLGGSSNQPQHF.

The genes are TRBV29-1 and TRBJ1-1; D is unclear. This CDR3 region has 13 residues. V dropped 3 bases and J dropped 0 bases, with 8 bases sitting between them. In germline, CDR1 is SQVTM, CDR2 ANQGSEA. CDR3 bases: TGCAGCGTTGACGGAACTATGAACACTGAAGCTTTCTTT. This encodes CSVDGTMNTEAFF.

In its sample, this clonotype was seen many times. The V and J genes are TRBV2 and TRBJ2-4; D not resolved. There are 11 residues in the CDR3. V lost 8 bases, J lost 7 bases, and 9 bases lay in between. Germline CDR1 reads SNHLY; CDR2 reads FYNNEI. CDR3 sequence (DNA): TGTGCCAGCCTGAAGGATAACATTCAGTACTTC. Translated: CASLKDNIQYF.

The DNA of the CDR3 is TGTGCCAGCAAGGTTTACAGGGGGAAAGTAAGTTCACCAGACGAGCAGTACTTC. Its protein product is CASKVYRGKVSSPDEQYF. This chain links TRBV2 with TRBJ2-7; TRBD1 matches at 8 bases. The germline CDR1 and CDR2 sequences are SNHLY and FYNNEI. The CDR3 runs to 18 residues. V shed 7 bases and J 5 bases; nucleotides not matched to a gene: 22.

This clonotype was observed a handful of times. The rearrangement uses TRBV20-1 and TRBJ2-1; 9 bases are shared with TRBD2. The CDR3 is 15 residues long. V trimming: 1 base; J trimming: 9 bases; junction bases outside the gene matches: 10. The germline gives CDR1 DFQATT, CDR2 SNEGSKA (reference sequence). This CDR3 is CSARASGAVQSEQFF. CDR3 in DNA: TGCAGTGCTAGAGCTAGCGGGGCGGTACAGAGTGAGCAGTTCTTC.

The V gene is TRBV30, the J gene TRBJ2-1; D is perhaps TRBD2 (6 bases). The V and J ends lost 4 bases and 4 bases respectively, with 14 bases between them. In germline, CDR1 is GTSNPN, CDR2 SVGIG (reference sequence). CDR3 length: 14 residues. DNA for the CDR3: TGTGCCTGGACGACGGGACTCTCTTACAATGAGCAGTTCTTC. Protein: CAWTTGLSYNEQFF.